Included here is one T cell receptor beta chain sequence, with context. Antigen unknown. Trimming removed 0 bases at V and 0 bases at J, with 8 bases between. The CDR3 totals 16 residues. Germline V gene data show CDR1 as MGHDK and CDR2 as SYGVNS. This entry belongs to a study of cytomegalovirus exposure and HLA in healthy donors. The overall study: It was reported in a later analysis that the 100 to 150 validation repertoires used the same platform as the roughly 640 first-cohort repertoires. Overall study results and limits: Researchers reported that a few CMV-associated chains were confirmed in vitro as CMV antigen-specific.

Profiled with immunoSEQ multiplex PCR; TCRdb holds only in-frame clones, not every one. The data contain about 350,000 clones, about nine tenths of them singletons. This receptor was obtained from a woman aged 25 to 39 in good health and CMV-seropositive. V usage is TRBV25-1 and J usage is TRBJ1-4, with unresolved D. The sequenced sample consisted of PBMCs. CDR3 loop: CASSEYGRSTNEKLFF. CDR3 sequence (DNA): TGTGCCAGCAGTGAATACGGCAGGTCAACTAATGAAAAACTGTTTTTT.